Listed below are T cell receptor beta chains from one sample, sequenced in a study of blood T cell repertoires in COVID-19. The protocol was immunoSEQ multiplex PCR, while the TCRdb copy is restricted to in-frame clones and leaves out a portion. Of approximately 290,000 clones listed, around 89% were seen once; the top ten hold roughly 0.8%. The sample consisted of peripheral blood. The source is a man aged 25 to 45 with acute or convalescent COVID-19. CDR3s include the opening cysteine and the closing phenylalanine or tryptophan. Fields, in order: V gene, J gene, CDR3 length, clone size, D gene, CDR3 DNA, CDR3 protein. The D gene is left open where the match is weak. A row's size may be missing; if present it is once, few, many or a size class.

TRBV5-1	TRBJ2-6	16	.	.	TGCGCCAGCAGCACCTCGACAGGTTCTGGGGCCAACGTCCTGACTTTC	CASSTSTGSGANVLTF
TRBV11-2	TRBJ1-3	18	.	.	TGTGCCAGCAGCACCCCCGGGGATGTCACTTCCTCTGGAAACACCATATATTTT	CASSTPGDVTSSGNTIYF
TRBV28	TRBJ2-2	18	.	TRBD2	TGTGCCAGCAGTCCCCGAAGGACTAGCGGGGGGGCCGTCGGGGAGCTGTTTTTT	CASSPRRTSGGAVGELFF
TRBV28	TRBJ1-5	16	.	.	TGTGCCAGCAGTTTAAACGCAGTTTTAAGCAATCAGCCCCAGCATTTT	CASSLNAVLSNQPQHF
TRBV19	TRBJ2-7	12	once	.	TGTGCCAGTAGTAACAGGGTCCACGAGCAGTACTTC	CASSNRVHEQYF
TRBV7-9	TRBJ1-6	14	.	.	TGTGCCAGCAGCTTCCAGCAGGTTAATTCACCCCTCCACTTT	CASSFQQVNSPLHF
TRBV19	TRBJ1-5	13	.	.	TGTGCCAGTAGTAGGGGCCCCGATCAGCCCCAGCATTTT	CASSRGPDQPQHF
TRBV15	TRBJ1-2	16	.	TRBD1	TGTGCCACCAGCAAAGGAGTAGGGACAGAGAACTATGGCTACACCTTC	CATSKGVGTENYGYTF
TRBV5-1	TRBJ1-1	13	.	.	TGCGCCAGCAGCTTGGAGAGTATGACTGAAGCTTTCTTT	CASSLESMTEAFF
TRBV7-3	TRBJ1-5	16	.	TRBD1	TGTGCCAGCAGCCCCACGGACAGGGGGACGGGCCAGCCCCAGCATTTT	CASSPTDRGTGQPQHF
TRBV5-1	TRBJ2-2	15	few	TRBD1	TGCGCCAGCAGCGGCAGGGGGCTAATCACCGGGGAGCTGTTTTTT	CASSGRGLITGELFF
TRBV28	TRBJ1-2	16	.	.	TGTGCCAGCAGTTCTTTCGGCAGGCCTACCTTTGGGGGCTACACCTTC	CASSSFGRPTFGGYTF
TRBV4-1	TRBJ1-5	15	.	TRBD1	TGCGCCAGCAGCCCCGGACAGGGGGGCAATCAGCCCCAGCATTTT	CASSPGQGGNQPQHF
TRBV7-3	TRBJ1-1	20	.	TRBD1	TGTGCCAGCAGCTTAGGTGGCTGGGACAGGGATATAGGAGGGAACACTGAAGCTTTCTTT	CASSLGGWDRDIGGNTEAFF
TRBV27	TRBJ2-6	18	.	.	TGTGCCAGCAGTACCTCGACCTTTCAGGGGAGTGGGGCCAACGTCCTGACTTTC	CASSTSTFQGSGANVLTF
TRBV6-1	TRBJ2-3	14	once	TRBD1	TGTGCCAGCAGTGAAACAGGGGACACAGATACGCAGTATTTT	CASSETGDTDTQYF
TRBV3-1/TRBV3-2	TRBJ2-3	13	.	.	TGTGCCAGCAGCAGCACGGGACTTTCTACGCAGTATTTT	CASSSTGLSTQYF
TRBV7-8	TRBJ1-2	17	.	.	TGTGCCAGCAGCTTAGCGCCTCGAACTTCCTATAACTATGGCTACACCTTC	CASSLAPRTSYNYGYTF
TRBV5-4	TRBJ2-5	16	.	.	TGTGCCAGCAGCTTTACTCGACTATCTACCCAAGAGACCCAGTACTTC	CASSFTRLSTQETQYF
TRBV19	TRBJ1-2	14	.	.	TGTGCCACCAATCCCTCAAGGCGGAGCTATGGCTACACCTTC	CATNPSRRSYGYTF
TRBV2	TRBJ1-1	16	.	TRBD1	TGTGCCAGCAGCCCCCGGGGGCGACAGGGTGTCACTGAAGCTTTCTTT	CASSPRGRQGVTEAFF
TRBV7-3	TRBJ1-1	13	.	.	TGTGCCAGCAGGAGGGGGAGGAACACTGAAGCTTTCTTT	CASRRGRNTEAFF
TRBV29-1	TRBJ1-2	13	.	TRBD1	TGCAGCGTTGAAAGGGACAGGGTCTCTGGCTACACCTTC	CSVERDRVSGYTF
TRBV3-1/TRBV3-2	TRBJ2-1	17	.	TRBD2	TGTGCCAGCAGCCAAACACGAGGACTAGCGGGGAACAATGAGCAGTTCTTC	CASSQTRGLAGNNEQFF
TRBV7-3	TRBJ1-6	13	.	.	TGTGCCAGCAGCTGGGAGAAAGATTCACCCCTCCACTTT	CASSWEKDSPLHF
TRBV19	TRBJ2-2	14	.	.	TGTGCCAGTAGTACCGGACTTTACACCGGGGAGCTGTTTTTT	CASSTGLYTGELFF
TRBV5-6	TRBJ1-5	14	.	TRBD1	TGTGCCAGCAGCTCCCGGACAGGTAATCAGCCCCAGCATTTT	CASSSRTGNQPQHF
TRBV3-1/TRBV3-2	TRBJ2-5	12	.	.	TGTGCCGTCCGGGACATACCAGAGACCCAGTACTTC	CAVRDIPETQYF
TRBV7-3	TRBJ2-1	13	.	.	TGTGCCAGCAGCTCAGATTCTTACAATGAGCAGTTCTTC	CASSSDSYNEQFF
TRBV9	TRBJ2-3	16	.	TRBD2	TGTGCCAGCAGCGTAGCCAGCGGGAGGGGCACAGATACGCAGTATTTT	CASSVASGRGTDTQYF
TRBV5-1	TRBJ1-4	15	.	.	TGCGCCAGCAGGGAAGCCGGGACACCCGTTGAAAAACTGTTTTTT	CASREAGTPVEKLFF
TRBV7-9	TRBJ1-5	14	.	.	TGTGCCAGCAGCTCCGGGACTGCGGGGCAGCCCCAGCATTTT	CASSSGTAGQPQHF
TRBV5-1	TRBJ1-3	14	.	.	TGCGCCAGCAGCCCCCAGGGCTCTGGAAACACCATATATTTT	CASSPQGSGNTIYF
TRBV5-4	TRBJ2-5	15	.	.	TGTGCCAGCAGTTCCCGGGACGGAAGCGGGGAGACCCAGTACTTC	CASSSRDGSGETQYF
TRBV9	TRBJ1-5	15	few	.	TGTGCCAGCAGCGTAGACGGGGTTCGCGGGCAGCCCCAGCATTTT	CASSVDGVRGQPQHF
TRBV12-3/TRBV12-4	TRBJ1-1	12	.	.	TGTGCCAGCAACTTCGGTTACACTGAAGCTTTCTTT	CASNFGYTEAFF
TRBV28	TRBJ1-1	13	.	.	TGTGCCAGCTCTGAGGTAACGAACACTGAAGCTTTCTTT	CASSEVTNTEAFF
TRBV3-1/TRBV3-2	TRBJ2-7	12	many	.	TGTGCCAGCAGCGGACTTACCTACGAGCAGTACTTC	CASSGLTYEQYF
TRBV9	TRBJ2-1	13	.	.	TGTGCCAGCAGCGTAGAGGTAGCAAATGAGCAGTTCTTC	CASSVEVANEQFF